These T cell receptor beta chains were read from a single sample in a study of PD-L1 blockade in urothelial cancer. Sequencing was performed with immunoSEQ multiplex PCR; in TCRdb, only in-frame clones are kept and a portion is missing. The sample carries tens of thousands of clones, 75% to 90% recorded once. Material: PBMCs, obtained around atezolizumab (anti-PD-L1) treatment. The receptors here all came from a man between 65 and 79 years old with urothelial cancer. The CDR3 runs from the conserved cysteine through the conserved F or W. D genes are given only for firm matches. Not all rows give a size; the values are once, few, many and, for expanded clones, a class.

d_call	v_call	clone_size	j_call	cdr3_nt	cdr3_aa
TRBD1	TRBV28	NA	TRBJ2-5	TGTGCCAGCAGCGCAGGGGGAGAGACCCAGTACTTC	CASSAGGETQYF
NA	TRBV14	NA	TRBJ2-1	TGTGCCAGCAGCGCCTACAGGGGGGGACGTGAGCAGTTCTTC	CASSAYRGGREQFF
TRBD1	TRBV4-3	NA	TRBJ1-5	TGCGCCAGCAGCCAGGAAACAGGGGGAGGACAGCCCCAGCATTTT	CASSQETGGGQPQHF
NA	TRBV4-3	NA	TRBJ1-4	TGCGCCAGCAGCCAAGAACGAGCTAATGAAAAACTGTTTTTT	CASSQERANEKLFF
TRBD2	TRBV7-2	NA	TRBJ2-1	TGTGCCAGCAGCTATTTAGCGGGAGGTGGGGGGGAGCAGTTCTTC	CASSYLAGGGGEQFF
NA	TRBV19	NA	TRBJ1-4	TGTGCCAGTAGTATTCCGGGGTCGGCTGAAAAACTGTTTTTT	CASSIPGSAEKLFF
NA	TRBV4-3	few	TRBJ2-1	TGCGCCAGCAGCCAAGATTTCAAGCGGTCCTACAATGAGCAGTTCTTC	CASSQDFKRSYNEQFF
NA	TRBV6-1	NA	TRBJ1-5	TGTGCCAGCAAGGAGGTTGTAGGCAATCAGCCCCAGCATTTT	CASKEVVGNQPQHF
TRBD2	TRBV9	few	TRBJ2-3	TGTGCCAGCAGCTCGGGACTAGCGGGAGATACGCAGTATTTT	CASSSGLAGDTQYF
NA	TRBV29-1	NA	TRBJ1-3	TGCAGCGCAGGGGAAACCTCTGGAAACACCATATATTTT	CSAGETSGNTIYF
NA	TRBV9	NA	TRBJ1-4	TGTGCCAGCAGCCTCCAGGGGTCAACTAATGAAAAACTGTTTTTT	CASSLQGSTNEKLFF
TRBD2	TRBV5-1	few	TRBJ2-5	TGCGCCAGCGGAAGCGGGACTAGCGGGAGGGAGACCCAGTACTTC	CASGSGTSGRETQYF
TRBD2	TRBV2	NA	TRBJ2-3	TGTGCCAGCCGCATAGCGGGAGATCCCGCAGATACGCAGTATTTT	CASRIAGDPADTQYF
TRBD1	TRBV28	NA	TRBJ1-4	TGTGCCAGCAGTTCGGGACAGGGGTCTGAAAAACTGTTTTTT	CASSSGQGSEKLFF
NA	TRBV7-9	NA	TRBJ1-5	TGTGCCAGCAGCCGGGAGGATCAGCCCCAGCATTTT	CASSREDQPQHF
NA	TRBV4-1	NA	TRBJ1-5	TGCGCCAGCAGCCAAGATGTGGGCAGACAGGGCAATCAGCCCCAGCATTTT	CASSQDVGRQGNQPQHF
NA	TRBV28	NA	TRBJ2-7	TGTGCCAGCACCTCAGGGCCGTACGAGCAGTACTTC	CASTSGPYEQYF
NA	TRBV6-6	many	TRBJ2-1	TGTGCCAGCAGGGCGACAGCTGAGCAGTTCTTC	CASRATAEQFF
TRBD1	TRBV25-1	NA	TRBJ2-2	TGTGCCAGCAGCCACAGGGGCCCCTACACCGGGGAGCTGTTTTTT	CASSHRGPYTGELFF
NA	TRBV5-1	few	TRBJ2-6	TGCGCCAGCAGTCTGAACACGGGGGGGGCCAACGTCCTGACTTTC	CASSLNTGGANVLTF
TRBD1	TRBV2	NA	TRBJ2-1	TGTGCCAGCAGTGAATGGGGACAGGGTAACAATGAGCAGTTCTTC	CASSEWGQGNNEQFF
NA	TRBV19	few	TRBJ1-3	TGTGCCAGTAGTATCTCAAGACTTATCTCTGGAAACACCATATATTTT	CASSISRLISGNTIYF
TRBD2	TRBV28	NA	TRBJ2-1	TGTGCCAGCAGTTTATATACTAGCGGGAGATCCTACAATGAGCAGTTCTTC	CASSLYTSGRSYNEQFF
TRBD2	TRBV27	few	TRBJ2-3	TGTGCCAGCAGCCCCACTAGCGGGGGTCCAGATACGCAGTATTTT	CASSPTSGGPDTQYF
NA	TRBV7-6	NA	TRBJ2-7	TGTGCCAGCAGCCTAGGAACAGGGATGCTATCCTACGAGCAGTACTTC	CASSLGTGMLSYEQYF
TRBD1	TRBV11-2	NA	TRBJ2-5	TGTGCCAGCAGCTTAACGGGACAGGGCATAGGAGAGACCCAGTACTTC	CASSLTGQGIGETQYF
NA	TRBV7-7	NA	TRBJ2-5	TGTGCTAGCGGCCCCACCCGGGGCCAAGAGACCCAGTACTTC	CASGPTRGQETQYF
NA	TRBV9	NA	TRBJ2-3	TGTGCCAGCAGCGTGGGGAGAGTCACAGATACGCAGTATTTT	CASSVGRVTDTQYF
TRBD1	TRBV5-8	NA	TRBJ2-1	TGTGCCAGCGGGCCTAGACAGGGTTGGAATGAGCAGTTCTTC	CASGPRQGWNEQFF
NA	TRBV5-6	once	TRBJ1-5	TGTGCCAGCAGCTTGGGGCAGAGCAATCAGCCCCAGCATTTT	CASSLGQSNQPQHF
NA	TRBV7-3	NA	TRBJ1-1	TGTGCCAGCAGCTATTCCGACAGCTCGAACACTGAAGCTTTCTTT	CASSYSDSSNTEAFF
TRBD2	TRBV10-1	NA	TRBJ2-1	TGCGCCAGCAGTGGGAATCAAGCGGGACCCTACAATGAGCAGTTCTTC	CASSGNQAGPYNEQFF
TRBD1	TRBV23-1	once	TRBJ2-7	TGCGCCAGCAGTCAAGAGTGGACAGGGCATATCTACGAGCAGTACTTC	CASSQEWTGHIYEQYF
NA	TRBV9	NA	TRBJ2-3	TGTGCCAGCAGCCCCCGAGGTGTCTCAGATACGCAGTATTTT	CASSPRGVSDTQYF
NA	TRBV19	once	TRBJ2-3	TGTGCCAGTAGTCGGGCACCAGGGGCAGATACGCAGTATTTT	CASSRAPGADTQYF
NA	TRBV14	NA	TRBJ2-7	TGTGCCAGCAGCCAAGGATTGGGGCAGTGGGAGCAGTACTTC	CASSQGLGQWEQYF
TRBD1	TRBV7-9	NA	TRBJ2-7	TGTGCCAGCAGCCCAAGACAGGGGAACGAGCAGTACTTC	CASSPRQGNEQYF
NA	TRBV7-9	NA	TRBJ2-7	TGTGCCAGCAGAACGGTGTACGAGCAGTACTTC	CASRTVYEQYF
NA	TRBV28	few	TRBJ2-7	TGTGCCAGCCAGGGAAGTGTTACCTACGAGCAGTACTTC	CASQGSVTYEQYF
TRBD2	TRBV4-3	few	TRBJ2-1	TGCGCCAGCAGCCTCGGGACTAGCGGGCTCTATGAGCAGTTCTTC	CASSLGTSGLYEQFF
NA	TRBV11-2	NA	TRBJ2-3	TGTGCCAGCGGACTGCAGAAAGATACGCAGTATTTT	CASGLQKDTQYF
NA	TRBV6-5	NA	TRBJ1-5	TGTGCCAGCATGCGCGGGGCAGGGCAGCCCCAGCATTTT	CASMRGAGQPQHF
TRBD2	TRBV30	NA	TRBJ2-3	TGTGCCTGGAGAAGCGGGACTAGCACAGATACGCAGTATTTT	CAWRSGTSTDTQYF
NA	TRBV4-3	NA	TRBJ2-1	TGCGCCAGCAGCCAAGATTGGGGCTTCGCCAATGAGCAGTTCTTC	CASSQDWGFANEQFF
NA	TRBV4-3	NA	TRBJ2-7	TGCGCCAGCAGCCTCCTGCAAGGAGTCGAGCAGTACTTC	CASSLLQGVEQYF
NA	TRBV6-1	NA	TRBJ1-3	TGTGCCAGCAGTGACGGGCCCTCGGGAAGTGGAAACACCATATATTTT	CASSDGPSGSGNTIYF
NA	TRBV4-1	NA	TRBJ1-2	TGCGCCAGCAGCCAAGATCAGGGCGCATCTCCCTATGGCTACACCTTC	CASSQDQGASPYGYTF
NA	TRBV10-3	NA	TRBJ2-1	TGTGCCATCAGTGAGGATACTAGCAATGAGCAGTTCTTC	CAISEDTSNEQFF
TRBD1	TRBV6-1	NA	TRBJ1-2	TGTGCCAGCGGAGAGGGACAGTCCGCCTATGGCTACACCTTC	CASGEGQSAYGYTF
NA	TRBV5-1	NA	TRBJ2-5	TGCGCCAGCAGCTTGGCACTTGTACAAGAGACCCAGTACTTC	CASSLALVQETQYF
TRBD2	TRBV7-9	NA	TRBJ2-5	TGTGCCAGCAGCTTGGCACTAGCGGGAGTGAGACAAGAGACCCAGTACTTC	CASSLALAGVRQETQYF
NA	TRBV30	NA	TRBJ2-6	TGTGCCTGGAGTGAATTTTCAGGGGATCTTTCGAGATCTGGGGCCAACGTCCTGACTTTC	CAWSEFSGDLSRSGANVLTF
TRBD1	TRBV7-2	once	TRBJ1-2	TGTGCCAGCAGTTCGGACAGGGGTGTCCATGGCTACACCTTC	CASSSDRGVHGYTF
NA	TRBV5-6	NA	TRBJ1-1	TGTGCCAGCAGCTTGTCCGGGAGAACTGAAGCTTTCTTT	CASSLSGRTEAFF
TRBD1	TRBV5-6	few	TRBJ1-5	TGTGCCAGCAGCCAGGGACAGGCGGACCCCCAGCATTTT	CASSQGQADPQHF
TRBD1	TRBV10-2	NA	TRBJ2-3	TGCGCCAGCAACAAAGACAGGGACCCAGATACGCAGTATTTT	CASNKDRDPDTQYF
TRBD2	TRBV10-3	NA	TRBJ2-3	TGTGCCACCAAGGGGGTAGCGGGATGGGCAGATACGCAGTATTTT	CATKGVAGWADTQYF